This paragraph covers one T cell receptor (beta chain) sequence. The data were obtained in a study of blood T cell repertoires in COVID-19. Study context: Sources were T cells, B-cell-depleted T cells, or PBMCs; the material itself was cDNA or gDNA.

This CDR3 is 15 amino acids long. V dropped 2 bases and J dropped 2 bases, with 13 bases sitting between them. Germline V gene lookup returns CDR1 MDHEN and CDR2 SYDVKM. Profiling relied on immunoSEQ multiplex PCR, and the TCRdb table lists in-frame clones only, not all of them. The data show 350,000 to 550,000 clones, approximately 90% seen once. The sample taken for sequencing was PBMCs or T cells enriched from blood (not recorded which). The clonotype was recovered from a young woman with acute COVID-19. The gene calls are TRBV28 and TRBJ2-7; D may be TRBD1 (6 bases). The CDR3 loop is CASSLKIGQTYEQYF. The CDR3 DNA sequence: TGTGCCAGCAGTTTAAAAATCGGACAGACCTACGAGCAGTACTTC.